This TCR beta chain came from a study of blood T cells in healthy people across ages. This CDR3 has 16 amino acids. CDR1 is MNHEY and CDR2 is SMNVEV in the germline V gene (reference sequence). Trimming took 2 bases from V and 3 from J; bases not matched to a gene: 5. Findings of the study overall: Both higher diversity and more naive CD4+ cells marked long-lived donors when set against aged donors.

About this clonotype itself: Its antigen remains unknown.

Together with a sample-barcoded 5' primer, a J-beta primer mix was included in a second PCR lasting about 6 to 12 cycles. Each CDR3 protein gets one entry after TCRdb re-called the 5' RACE reads with MiXCR. The data hold hundreds of thousands of distinct CDR3 sequences, with more than 55% observed a single time. The chain couples TRBV27 to TRBJ2-3; TRBD2 aligns across 10 bases. Sequenced input: blood. This receptor was taken from a middle-aged man in good health. This CDR3 reads CASSLLAGVVTDTQYF. The DNA of the CDR3 is TGTGCCAGCAGTTTACTAGCGGGAGTGGTAACAGATACGCAGTATTTT.